These T cell receptor beta chains were read from a single sample in a study of CD8 T cells in ankylosing spondylitis. TCRdb passed the 5' RACE reads through MiXCR, listing each CDR3 protein once. The repertoire holds more than 150,000 distinct CDR3 sequences, 11% seen once, with roughly 29% in the top ten. Material: blood, either unsorted or a sorted T cell fraction (not recorded which). These receptors were obtained from a male donor with ankylosing spondylitis or in good health (not recorded which). CDR3s include the opening cysteine and the closing phenylalanine or tryptophan. Fields, in order: D gene, V gene, CDR3 protein. A D gene is named only where the DNA matches it firmly.

. TRBV20-1 CSASLGARGARDTQYF
. TRBV10-3 CAISESGARSGYTF
TRBD1 TRBV7-8 CASSFEQGALGELFF
. TRBV2 CASSEAGANVLTF
. TRBV11-2 CASSRGLAQGEQFF
. TRBV20-1 CSARWEETQYF
TRBD2 TRBV2 CASTGREDTQYF
TRBD1 TRBV29-1 CSVEGTGTGATDTQYF
TRBD2 TRBV6-5 CATSYSLAGGPDEQYF
. TRBV6-5 CASSYSRVADRNSYEQYF
. TRBV4-1 CASSQVPLPF
TRBD1 TRBV7-9 CASSLAGQGAQPQHF
TRBD2 TRBV5-4 CASSLGPSPRTSGQLFF
. TRBV12-3/TRBV12-4 CARGVQMNTEAFF
TRBD1 TRBV7-2 CASSPRTGANQPQYF
TRBD1 TRBV6-6 CASIHRGSSSYNEQFF
. TRBV6-1 CASSEAWEYYEQYF
TRBD2 TRBV27 CASSLGTSGRFGNEQFF
. TRBV7-6 CASSLGPLTEAFF
TRBD1 TRBV3-1 CASSQGQGSYEQYF
TRBD2 TRBV5-6 CASSLLLAGKREQFF
. TRBV11-2 CVSSPGLEVFGANVLTF
. TRBV12-3/TRBV12-4 CASRPGRFDGGELFF
. TRBV7-2 CASSLTGEGGNQPQHF
. TRBV10-2 CASGTNRDTQYF
. TRBV24-1 CATSEDTGTDTQYF
. TRBV10-3 CAISAGAENSPLHF
TRBD2 TRBV11-3 CASSFRLAGSAKNIQYF
TRBD1 TRBV20-1 CSASSDRDYEQYF
. TRBV5-1 CASSLAEGDQPQHF
. TRBV24-1 CATSDSVQGLLF
. TRBV5-6 CASSPPGSSSYEQYF
TRBD2 TRBV6-1 CASSRVTSGGGSDTQYF
. TRBV6-5 CASSYPGPRKTQYF
. TRBV12-3/TRBV12-4 CASSATATGNTIYF
TRBD1 TRBV20-1 CSARPTGEETQYF
. TRBV20-1 CSASGSSWYTDTQYF
. TRBV5-1 CASSFEEGSTDTQYF
TRBD1 TRBV27 CASKLQGGYSGANVLTF
. TRBV4-3 CASSQDPLRSSGANVLTF
TRBD2 TRBV7-2 CASSLDSGRTNEQFF
. TRBV15 CATRTNRFMNTEAFF
. TRBV27 CASFPTVANTGELFF
. TRBV15 CATSRDNGEPRKARTDTQYF